One T cell receptor beta chain is described in this entry. What this receptor recognizes is not known. Base qualities are not provided; no much larger clone lies one nucleotide away. The FACS-sorted cells had their genomic DNA extracted, and the commercial immunoSEQ service was used to sequence the TCRbeta chains. The authors' analysis ran thus. ImmunoSEQ Analyzer software v3.0 and R v3.5.1 were the tools used to analyze the repertoire data. Only productive rearrangements were analyzed, because any sequences with stop codons or out-of-frame rearrangements were filtered out. The sequencing provider supplied the Simpson diversity, Shannon entropy, CDR3 length and nucleotide addition metrics. Based on frequency, clonotypes were placed into dominant, sub-dominant, low or lowest abundance groups, and clonotypes under 0.1% were left out of most analyses. A CDR3 amino acid clonotype was called public when found in at least two subjects at a cumulative frequency of at least 0.5%. TCRdb holds this immuneACCESS table with in-frame rearrangements only. Some clones are missing; in checked studies, unresolved V genes explain under half, and the rest has no known cause. That table gives V, J and clone size, and the DNA gave D and trimming. Across this sample there are tens of thousands of clones, with roughly 85% seen only once. Of the sample, around 9.9% falls within the top ten clones.

The time point label on this specimen signifies: naive CD8 control sorted from an acute-time-point sample. Enrolled in the Montreal Hepatitis C Cohort (HEPCO) in Canada, the donors were people who inject drugs, and these donors were followed every 3 months. Acute primary HCV infection was defined as a positive HCV RNA or antibody test that came after a negative test within the prior 24 weeks. Cells were surface stained with CD3, CD8 and CD45RO antibodies, and an aqua fixable dye was used to exclude dead cells. Several spontaneous resolvers, defined by HCV RNA clearance within 24 weeks, were included in the cohort. Frozen stocks of peripheral blood mononuclear cells were first thawed, after which negative isolation of CD8+ T cells was carried out using the MACS CD8+ T cell Isolation Kit. Cells were sorted on a BD FACSAria II cell sorter. These data belong to a study of CD8 T cells in acute hepatitis C reinfection (dated by TCRdb to the early 2020s). Some background on the complete study: This study examined the TCRbeta repertoire of CD8+ T cells that recognize the HCV NS3-1073 epitope, both during acute infection and after viral clearance. A few spontaneous resolvers contributed paired acute and follow-up samples. The full study reports these points: The NS3-1073 specific repertoires were highly diverse, and diversity did not differ significantly among acute resolver, follow-up resolver and acute chronic samples. Because bulk sequencing covered only the TCRbeta chain, the alphabeta pairing of public clonotypes could not be determined. No follow-up repertoires were available for chronically infected subjects, since NS3-1073 specific cells were too rare to be sorted. Roughly 14 public clonotypes were found regardless of outcome; one public clonotype used V04-02/J02-02. All groups showed preferential use of the TRBV04 and TRBV06 gene families, a pattern that overrepresentation in the naive pool did not explain. CDR3 sequences shared with other epitopes were rare, and differing sequencing approaches may have limited exact matching.

Looking up the germline V gene yields CDR1 MGHRA and CDR2 YSYEKL. Trimming costs V 0 bases and J 5 bases, and their ends lie 19 bases apart. CDR3 length: 17 amino acids, cysteine to phenylalanine. This entry keeps only the CDR3 DNA: 51 bases, framed from base 1. The TCR was taken from a woman under 30 who spontaneously cleared hepatitis C infection. The specimen was naive CD8+ T cells from PBMCs. The cell subset or site label of this sample denotes: sorted total naive CD45RO-negative CD8+ T cells. The chain was built from TRBV4-1 and TRBJ2-5; 5 matching bases give a weak D call of TRBD1. Read as DNA, the sequence is TGCGCCAGCAGCCAAGACGGCGGCAGGGCGATTTGGGAGACCCAGTACTTC. It specifies CASSQDGGRAIWETQYF.